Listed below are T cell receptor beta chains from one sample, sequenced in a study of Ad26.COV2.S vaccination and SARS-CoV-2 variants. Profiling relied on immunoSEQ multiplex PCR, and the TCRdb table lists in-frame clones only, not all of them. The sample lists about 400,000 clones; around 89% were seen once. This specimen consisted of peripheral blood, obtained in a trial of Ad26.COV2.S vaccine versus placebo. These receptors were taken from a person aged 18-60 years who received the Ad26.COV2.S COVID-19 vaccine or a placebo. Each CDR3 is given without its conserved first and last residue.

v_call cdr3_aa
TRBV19 ASSLTTGEWYGYT
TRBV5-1 ASSVEFFTDTQY
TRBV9 ASSVETVIRYGYT
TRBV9 ASSGGVSGANVLT
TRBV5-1 ASSLGGLYQETQY
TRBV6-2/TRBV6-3 ASSPVATDTQY
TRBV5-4 ASSGDPASYNEQF
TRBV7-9 ASSLGQGARGYT
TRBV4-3 ASSQDVGFGYT
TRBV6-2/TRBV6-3 ASSYSSGGELF
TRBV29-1 SVEEGGGLYGYT
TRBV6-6 ASSYPRQGAGYGYT
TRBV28 ASSLHKYNGYT
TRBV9 ASSVGASTDTQY
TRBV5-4 ASRANLQHTDTQY
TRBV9 ASSEGGQALH